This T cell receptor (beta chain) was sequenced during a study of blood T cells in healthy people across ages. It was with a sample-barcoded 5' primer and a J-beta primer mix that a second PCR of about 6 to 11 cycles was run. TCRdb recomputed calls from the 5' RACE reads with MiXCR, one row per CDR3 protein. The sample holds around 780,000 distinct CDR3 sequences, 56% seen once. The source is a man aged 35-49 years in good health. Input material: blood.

For the CDR3, the DNA is TGTGCCAGCAGTGGGAAAAACGACGAGACCCAGTACTTC. Its protein product is CASSGKNDETQYF. V and J are TRBV12-3 or TRBV12-4 and TRBJ2-5; no definite D call. The CDR3 is made up of 13 amino acids. V was cut by 5 bases and J by 5 bases, with 12 bases left in between.